What follows is one T cell receptor (beta chain) and its context. Antigen unknown. This sample is part of a study of beta chain features in type 1 diabetes. Broader study findings: When VDJ junctions were examined, type 1 diabetes patients showed fewer insertions and more deletions.

The CDR3 runs 15 residues. Per the germline V gene, CDR1 is SEHNR and CDR2 is FQNEAQ (reference sequence). Trimming stripped 5 bases from V and 3 bases from J, with 14 bases between. Of the isolated RNA, all was reverse transcribed, and so the sequenced material was expressed TCRB transcripts. Sequenced by immunoSEQ multiplex PCR; TCRdb stores in-frame clones only, minus some. The repertoire holds a few hundred thousand clones, roughly 30% seen once, with roughly 4% in the top ten. Sorting of CD4+ naive, central memory, regulatory and stem cell-like memory cells was performed via CD45RO/CCR7/CD25/CD127/CD95/CD27.

The chain joins TRBV7-9 to TRBJ2-4; D remains ambiguous. The specimen sequenced was central memory CD4+ T cells from blood. The clonotype was recovered from a young man in good health. The CDR3 DNA reads TGTGCCAGCAGCCAGTCAAGTGGCCGCAAAAACATTCAGTACTTC. The encoded protein is CASSQSSGRKNIQYF.